The present TCR beta chain was sequenced within a study of blood T cell repertoires in COVID-19. At the level of the study: Sources were T cells, B-cell-depleted T cells, or PBMCs; the material itself was cDNA or gDNA.

TCRdb's copy holds only in-frame clones and misses some; the assay was immunoSEQ multiplex PCR. The sample records 35,000 to 45,000 clones, approximately 90% being singletons. The length of the CDR3 is 15 residues. The germline V gene has CDR1 SGHTA and CDR2 FQGTGA. Trimming left V 5 bases short and J 1 base short, with 14 bases between. This chain connects TRBV7-3 to TRBJ1-1; D uncertain. The sequence was obtained from a man in his sixties or seventies with active COVID-19. The sample taken for sequencing was peripheral blood. The CDR3 protein is CASSPNSQRNTEAFF. In DNA form, the CDR3 reads TGTGCCAGCAGCCCCAATTCCCAGCGGAACACTGAAGCTTTCTTT.